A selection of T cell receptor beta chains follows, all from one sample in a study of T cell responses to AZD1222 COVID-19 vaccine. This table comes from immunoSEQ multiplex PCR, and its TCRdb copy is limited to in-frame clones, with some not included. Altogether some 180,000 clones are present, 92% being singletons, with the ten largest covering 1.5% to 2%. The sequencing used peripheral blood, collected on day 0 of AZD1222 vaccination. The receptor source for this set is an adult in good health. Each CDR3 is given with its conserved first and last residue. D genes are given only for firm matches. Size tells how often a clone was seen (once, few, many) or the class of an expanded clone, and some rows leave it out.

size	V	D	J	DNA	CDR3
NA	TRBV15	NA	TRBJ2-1	TGTGCCACCAGCAGAGATCTAGGAGCCTACAATGAGCAGTTCTTC	CATSRDLGAYNEQFF
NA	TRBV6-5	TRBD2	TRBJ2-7	TGTGCCAGCAGTTACTCGGGACTAGGGTCCTACGAGCAGTACTTC	CASSYSGLGSYEQYF
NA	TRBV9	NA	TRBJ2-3	TGTGCCAGCAGCGTAACCGGGACTCTCACAGATACGCAGTATTTT	CASSVTGTLTDTQYF
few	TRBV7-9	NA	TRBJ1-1	TGTGCCAGCAGCCCAATGGGTTCCCTAGTGGCTTTCTTT	CASSPMGSLVAFF
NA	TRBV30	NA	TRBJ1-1	TGTGCCTGGAGCCAGGGACAGAACACTGAAGCTTTCTTT	CAWSQGQNTEAFF
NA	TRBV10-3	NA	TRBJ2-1	TGTGCCATCAGTGATGGAGAGGACGGATACAATGAGCAGTTCTTC	CAISDGEDGYNEQFF
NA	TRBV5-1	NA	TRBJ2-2	TGCGCCAGCGCTCCTAGCCCGAACACCGGGGAGCTGTTTTTT	CASAPSPNTGELFF
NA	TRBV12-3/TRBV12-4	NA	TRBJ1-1	TGTGCCACTGCGGACAGCATGAACACTGAAGCTTTCTTT	CATADSMNTEAFF
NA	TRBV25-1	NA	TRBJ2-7	TGTGCCAGCAGAAACAGGGCCTACGAGCAGTACTTC	CASRNRAYEQYF
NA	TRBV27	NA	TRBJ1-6	TGTGCCAGCAGTTACCGGGACGGCGCCACCCTCCACTTT	CASSYRDGATLHF
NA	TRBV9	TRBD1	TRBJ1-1	TGTGCCAGCAGCGTAGGTGGACAGGGGGCTCGGGAAGCTTTCTTT	CASSVGGQGAREAFF